This passage covers 19 T cell receptor beta chains from one sample sequenced in a study of blood T cell repertoires in COVID-19. Measured with immunoSEQ multiplex PCR; TCRdb has only the in-frame clones, and not every one. This repertoire shows over 200,000 clones, about 85% found once; its top ten account for approximately 11%. Input material: PBMCs or T cells enriched from blood (not recorded which). The receptor set was obtained from a man aged 30-40 years who had recovered from COVID-19.

The genes are TRBV30 and TRBJ2-5, with 7 bases identical to TRBD1. The length of the CDR3 is 13 residues. Germline-derived CDR1 and CDR2 are GTSNPN and SVGIG (reference sequence). The V gene end was trimmed by 8 bases and the J gene end by 1 base; junction bases not matched to a gene: 7. The CDR3 DNA reads TGTGCCATATTAAACAGGGGCCAAGAGACCCAGTACTTC. This encodes CAILNRGQETQYF.

The chain is built from TRBV7-9 and TRBJ2-7; 7 bases fit TRBD2. The CDR3 is 13 amino acids. From germline, CDR1 is SEHNR and CDR2 FQNEAQ (reference sequence). Trimming removed 4 bases from V and 6 bases from J; junction bases left unmatched: 6. The CDR3 protein is CASSSLGGSEQYF. In DNA, the CDR3 is TGTGCCAGCAGCTCGTTGGGAGGGTCCGAGCAGTACTTC.

The chain couples TRBV25-1 to TRBJ1-2, with 12 bases aligning to TRBD1. The germline V gene has CDR1 MGHDK and CDR2 SYGVNS. Losses at the gene ends were 2 bases for V and 5 bases for J; bases not matched to a gene: 3. The CDR3 extends over 15 amino acids. The DNA of the CDR3 is TGTGCCAGCAGTGAACAGGGACAGGGGGCGTATGGCTACACCTTC. Its translation is CASSEQGQGAYGYTF.

CDR3 DNA sequence: TGTGCCAGCAGAGGCAGCGCTAGCACTGAAGCTTTCTTT. It codes for CASRGSASTEAFF. V and J are TRBV2 and TRBJ1-1; D gene uncertain. The V and J ends lost 6 bases and 4 bases respectively, with 12 bases between them. The CDR3 is 13 residues long. Germline CDR1 and CDR2: SNHLY and FYNNEI.

V and J are TRBV3-1 (or the pseudogene TRBV3-2) and TRBJ1-6; D unclear. The V end was cut by 6 bases, the J end by 7 bases, with 19 bases between. The germline gives CDR1 LGHDT, CDR2 YNNKEL (reference sequence). The CDR3 loop spans 16 amino acids. The CDR3 loop is CASSHSTTGKNSPLHF. The CDR3 DNA sequence: TGTGCCAGCAGTCACAGTACGACGGGAAAAAATTCACCCCTCCACTTT.

The rearrangement links TRBV25-1 to TRBJ2-7, with TRBD1 matching 7 bases. Trimming removed 8 bases from V and 5 bases from J; junction bases left unmatched: 12. The CDR3 has 14 residues. In germline, CDR1 is MGHDK, CDR2 SYGVNS. DNA of the CDR3: TGTGCCAGCCTTCCGTCTGACAGGGTTCACGAGCAGTACTTC. It encodes CASLPSDRVHEQYF.

This chain uses TRBV10-2 with TRBJ2-1; 10 bases are a match to TRBD1. The CDR3 runs 21 residues. J gave up 3 bases and V 3 bases, and 20 bases lay outside the gene matches. The V gene's germline CDR1 is WSHSY and CDR2 SAAADI. This CDR3 is CASSDPGTGERRGAIYNEQFF. For the CDR3, the DNA is TGCGCCAGCAGTGACCCTGGGACAGGGGAAAGGCGGGGGGCTATCTACAATGAGCAGTTCTTC.

The V and J genes are TRBV19 and TRBJ2-7; TRBD2 might be the D (6 bases). The CDR3 is 14 residues long. V lost 6 bases to trimming and J lost 4 bases, with 16 bases between them. Germline values: CDR1 LNHDA, CDR2 SQIVND (reference sequence). The CDR3 DNA follows: TGTGCCAGTAGCCCGTTTGGTAGCGGTTACGAGCAGTACTTC. This codes for CASSPFGSGYEQYF.

The chain links TRBV6-5 to TRBJ1-2; D may be TRBD1 (6 bases). The CDR3 extends over 15 amino acids. Germline V gene lookup returns CDR1 MNHEY and CDR2 SVGAGI. The germline V and J ends were trimmed by 2 bases and 4 bases, with 14 bases remaining between them. CDR3 protein: CASSYGGADRYGYTF. CDR3 nucleotide sequence: TGTGCCAGCAGTTACGGGGGGGCAGATCGCTATGGCTACACCTTC.

V usage is TRBV2 and J usage is TRBJ1-2; tentatively, D is TRBD1 (5 bases). V was shortened by 8 bases and J by 6 bases, with 19 bases between the two germline ends. Germline V gene lookup returns CDR1 SNHLY and CDR2 FYNNEI. This CDR3 has 14 amino acids. CDR3 nucleotide sequence: TGTGCCAGCGTCGAGGGGTTAGGAGGGCATGGCTACACCTTC. The encoded protein is CASVEGLGGHGYTF.

V is TRBV6-5 and J is TRBJ1-2; 10 positions match TRBD1. This CDR3 is 15 amino acids long. Trimming removed 4 bases from V and 3 bases from J; junction bases left unmatched: 5. CDR1 is MNHEY and CDR2 is SVGAGI in the germline V gene. The DNA of the CDR3 is TGTGCCAGCAGTTCACCGGGACAGGGGTACTATGGCTACACCTTC. It encodes CASSSPGQGYYGYTF.

The chain joins TRBV7-8 to TRBJ1-5; 7 bases are shared with TRBD1. This CDR3 comprises 19 residues. J was trimmed by 1 base and V by 0 bases; bases with no gene match: 12. Germline V gene sequence: CDR1 SGHVS, CDR2 FQNEAQ. This chain's CDR3 is CASSLALRQGKRSNQPQHF. DNA of the CDR3: TGTGCCAGCAGCTTAGCGCTTAGACAGGGAAAGAGGAGCAATCAGCCCCAGCATTTT.

In its sample, this clone was seen once. The chain uses TRBV18 and TRBJ1-1; the D is unclear. This CDR3 comprises 12 residues. The germline V gene encodes CDR1 KGHSH and CDR2 LQKENI. Trimming stripped 6 bases from V and 5 bases from J, with 10 bases between. The CDR3 DNA sequence: TGTGCCAGCTCCCCCATCAAAACTGAAGCTTTCTTT. Encoded protein: CASSPIKTEAFF.

This sequence joins TRBV5-1 and TRBJ2-6; TRBD2 might be the D (6 bases). Germline CDR1 reads SGHRS; CDR2 reads YFSETQ. The CDR3 is 16 amino acids. V lost 0 bases and J lost 2, with 9 bases in between. Here the CDR3 DNA reads TGCGCCAGCAGCTTGGCCTGGGGGGCTGGGGCCAACGTCCTGACTTTC. It translates to CASSLAWGAGANVLTF.

The rearrangement joins TRBV21-1 to TRBJ2-7; the table names TRBD1, a call not compared with the DNA. TRBV21-1 is termed a pseudogene. The CDR3 has 20 amino acids. CDR3 sequence reads: CASSNNSFISKKQGSYEQYF. CDR3 sequence (DNA): TGTGCCAGCAGCAATAATAGTTTTATTTCAAAGAAACAGGGGAGCTACGAGCAGTACTTC.

The rearrangement joins TRBV7-2 to TRBJ2-5, with 7 bases matching TRBD2. Per the germline V gene, CDR1 is SGHTA and CDR2 is FQGNSA. The CDR3 is 15 residues long. With 1 base clipped from V and 5 bases from J, the junction kept 7 bases outside the gene matches. The CDR3 loop is CASSLGDFGRETQYF. Here the CDR3 DNA reads TGTGCCAGCAGCTTAGGGGACTTCGGGAGGGAGACCCAGTACTTC.

The chain recombines TRBV13 with TRBJ2-1, with 12 positions matching TRBD2. The CDR3 loop spans 16 amino acids. The trim removed 1 base at V and 5 bases at J, leaving 3 bases unmatched. Germline V CDR1 and CDR2: PRHDT, FYEKMQ (reference sequence). The CDR3 DNA sequence: TGTGCCAGCAGCTTAGATCTAGCGGGAGGGAACAATGAGCAGTTCTTC. Translation gives CASSLDLAGGNNEQFF.

This clone has a single count. The chain links TRBV4-2 to TRBJ2-3, with D unclear. CDR1 and CDR2 from the germline V gene are LGHNA and YNFKEQ. This CDR3 has 14 amino acids. V lost 5 bases and J lost 2, with 11 bases in between. The chain's CDR3 is CASSKRLNTDTQYF. The CDR3 DNA follows: TGTGCCAGCAGCAAAAGACTCAACACAGATACGCAGTATTTT.

This chain links TRBV9 with TRBJ2-3, with 11 bases that match TRBD1. Trimming removed 1 base from V and 3 bases from J; junction bases left unmatched: 4. The CDR3 extends over 16 amino acids. Germline CDR1 SGDLS, CDR2 YYNGEE. Here the CDR3 reads CASSVLGQGVTDTQYF. The CDR3 DNA is TGTGCCAGCAGCGTACTGGGACAGGGGGTAACAGATACGCAGTATTTT.